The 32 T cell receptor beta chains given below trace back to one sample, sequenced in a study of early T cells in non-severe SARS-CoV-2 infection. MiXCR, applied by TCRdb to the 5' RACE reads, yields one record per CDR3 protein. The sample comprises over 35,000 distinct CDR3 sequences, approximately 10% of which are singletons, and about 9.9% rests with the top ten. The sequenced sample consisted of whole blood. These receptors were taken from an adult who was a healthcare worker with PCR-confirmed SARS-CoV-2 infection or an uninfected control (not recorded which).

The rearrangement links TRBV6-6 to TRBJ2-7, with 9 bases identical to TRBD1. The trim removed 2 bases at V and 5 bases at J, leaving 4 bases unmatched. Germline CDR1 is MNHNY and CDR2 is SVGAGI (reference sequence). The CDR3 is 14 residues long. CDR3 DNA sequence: TGTGCCAGCAGTTACCGGGACAGGGATGACGAGCAGTACTTC. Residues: CASSYRDRDDEQYF.

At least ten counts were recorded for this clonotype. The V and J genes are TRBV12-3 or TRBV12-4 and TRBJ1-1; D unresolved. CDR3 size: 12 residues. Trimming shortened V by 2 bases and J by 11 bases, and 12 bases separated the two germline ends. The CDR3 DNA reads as TGTGCCAGCAGTTTAACCCGGCCGGGCGCTTTCTTT. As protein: CASSLTRPGAFF.

CDR3 DNA sequence: TGTGCCGCCCAGAGGAGTCTTTGGGCTGAGCAGTTCTTC. Translated: CAAQRSLWAEQFF. The chain employs TRBV24-1 and TRBJ2-1; no clear D gene. Trimming stripped 12 bases from V and 9 bases from J, with 20 bases between. This CDR3 spans 13 amino acids. CDR1 is KGHDR, CDR2 SFDVKD, per germline.

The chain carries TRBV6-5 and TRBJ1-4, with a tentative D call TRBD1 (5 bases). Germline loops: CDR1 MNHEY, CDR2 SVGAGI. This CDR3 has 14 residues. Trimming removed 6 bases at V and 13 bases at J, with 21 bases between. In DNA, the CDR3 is TGTGCCAGCAGCCGGGACCGTGATCGAACGAGACTGTTTTTT. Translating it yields CASSRDRDRTRLFF.

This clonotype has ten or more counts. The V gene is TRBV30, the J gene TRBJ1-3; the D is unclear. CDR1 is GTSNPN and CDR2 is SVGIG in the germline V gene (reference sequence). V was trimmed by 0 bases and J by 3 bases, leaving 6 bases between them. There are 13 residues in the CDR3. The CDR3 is CAWSVSRGNTIYF. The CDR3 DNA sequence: TGTGCCTGGAGTGTGTCTCGTGGAAACACCATATATTTT.

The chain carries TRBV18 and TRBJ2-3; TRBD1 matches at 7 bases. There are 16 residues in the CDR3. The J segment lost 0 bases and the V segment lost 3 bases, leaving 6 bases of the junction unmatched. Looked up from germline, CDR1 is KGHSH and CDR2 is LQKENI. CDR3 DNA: TGTGCCAGCTCACCGGGGACAGAGGGGAGCACAGATACGCAGTATTTT. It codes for CASSPGTEGSTDTQYF.

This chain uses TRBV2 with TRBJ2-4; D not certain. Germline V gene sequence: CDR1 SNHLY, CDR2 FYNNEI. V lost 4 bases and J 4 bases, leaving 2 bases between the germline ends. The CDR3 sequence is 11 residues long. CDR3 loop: CASSAKNIQYF. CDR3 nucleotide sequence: TGTGCCAGCAGTGCTAAAAACATTCAGTACTTC. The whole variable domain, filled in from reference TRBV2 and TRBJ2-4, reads EPEVTQTPSHQVTQMGQEVILRCVPISNHLYFYWYRQILGQKVEFLVSFYNNEISEKSEIFDDQFSVERPDGSNFTLKIRSTKLEDSAMYFCASSAKNIQYFGAGTRLSVL.

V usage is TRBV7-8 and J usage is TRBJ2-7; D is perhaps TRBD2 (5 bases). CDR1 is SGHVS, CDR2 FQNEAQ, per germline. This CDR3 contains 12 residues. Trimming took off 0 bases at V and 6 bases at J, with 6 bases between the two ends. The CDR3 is CASSLARGEQYF. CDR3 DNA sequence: TGTGCCAGCAGCTTAGCTCGGGGCGAGCAGTACTTC. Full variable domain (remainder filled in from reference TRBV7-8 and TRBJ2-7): GAGVSQSPRYKVAKRGQDVALRCDPISGHVSLFWYQQALGQGPEFLTYFQNEAQLDKSGLPSDRFFAERPEGSVSTLKIQRTQQEDSAVYLCASSLARGEQYFGPGTRLTVT.

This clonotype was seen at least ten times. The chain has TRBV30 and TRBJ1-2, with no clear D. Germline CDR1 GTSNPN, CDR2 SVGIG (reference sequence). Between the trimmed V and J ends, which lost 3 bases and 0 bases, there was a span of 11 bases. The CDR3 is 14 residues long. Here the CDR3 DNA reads TGTGCCTGGAGGCCCGACGGGGCTAACTATGGCTACACCTTC. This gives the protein CAWRPDGANYGYTF.

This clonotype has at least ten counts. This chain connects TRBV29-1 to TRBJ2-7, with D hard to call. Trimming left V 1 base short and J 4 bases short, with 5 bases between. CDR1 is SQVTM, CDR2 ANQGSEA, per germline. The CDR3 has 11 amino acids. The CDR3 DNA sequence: TGCAGCGTTGAAGCGGAATACGAGCAGTACTTC. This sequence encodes CSVEAEYEQYF.

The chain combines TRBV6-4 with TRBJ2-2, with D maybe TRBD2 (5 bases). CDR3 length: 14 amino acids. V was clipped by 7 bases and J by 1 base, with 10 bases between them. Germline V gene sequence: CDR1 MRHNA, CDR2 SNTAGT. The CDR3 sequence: CASKSRENTGELFF. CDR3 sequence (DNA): TGTGCCAGCAAATCCCGGGAGAACACCGGGGAGCTGTTTTTT.

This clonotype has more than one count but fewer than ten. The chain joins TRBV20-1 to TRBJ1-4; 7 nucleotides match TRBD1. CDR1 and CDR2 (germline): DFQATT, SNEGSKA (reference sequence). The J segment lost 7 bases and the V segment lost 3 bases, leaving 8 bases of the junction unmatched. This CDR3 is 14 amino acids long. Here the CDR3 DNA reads TGCAGTGCTAGCCAAGGGGGCTCGGTTGAAAAACTGTTTTTT. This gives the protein CSASQGGSVEKLFF.

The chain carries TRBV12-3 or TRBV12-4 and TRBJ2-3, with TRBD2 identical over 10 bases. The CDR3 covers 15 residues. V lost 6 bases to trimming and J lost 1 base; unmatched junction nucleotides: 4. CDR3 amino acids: CASSSTSGGTDTQYF. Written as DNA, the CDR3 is TGTGCCAGCAGCTCTACTAGCGGGGGCACAGATACGCAGTATTTT.

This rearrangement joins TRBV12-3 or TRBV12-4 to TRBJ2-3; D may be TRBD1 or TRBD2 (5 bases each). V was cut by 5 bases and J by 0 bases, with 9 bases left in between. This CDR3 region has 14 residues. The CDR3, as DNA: TGTGCCAGCAGTGTCCGGGACAGCACAGATACGCAGTATTTT. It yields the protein CASSVRDSTDTQYF.

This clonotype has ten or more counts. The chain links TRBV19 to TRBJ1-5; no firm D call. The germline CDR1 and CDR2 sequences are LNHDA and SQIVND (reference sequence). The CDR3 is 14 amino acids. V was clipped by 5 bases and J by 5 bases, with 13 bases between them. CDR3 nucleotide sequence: TGTGCCAGTAGTTACTTCCAGAGCGATCAGCCCCAGCATTTT. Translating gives CASSYFQSDQPQHF.

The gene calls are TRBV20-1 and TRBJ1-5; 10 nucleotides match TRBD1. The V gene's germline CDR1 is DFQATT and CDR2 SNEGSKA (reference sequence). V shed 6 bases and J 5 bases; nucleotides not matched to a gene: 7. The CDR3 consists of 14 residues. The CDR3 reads CSAAGTGVYQPQHF. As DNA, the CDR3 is TGCAGTGCGGCCGGGACAGGGGTTTATCAGCCCCAGCATTTT.

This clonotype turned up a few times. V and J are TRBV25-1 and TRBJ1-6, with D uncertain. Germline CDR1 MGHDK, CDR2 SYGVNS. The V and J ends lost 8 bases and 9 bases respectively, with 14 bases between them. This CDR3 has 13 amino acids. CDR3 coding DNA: TGTGCCAGCTCGACATCGGTCGCTTCACCCCTCCACTTT. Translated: CASSTSVASPLHF.

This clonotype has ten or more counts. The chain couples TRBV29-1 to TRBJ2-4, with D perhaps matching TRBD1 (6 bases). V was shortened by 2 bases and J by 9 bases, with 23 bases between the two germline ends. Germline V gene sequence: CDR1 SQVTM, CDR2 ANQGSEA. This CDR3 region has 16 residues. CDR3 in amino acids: CSVELSDRQFRSIQYF. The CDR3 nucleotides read TGCAGCGTTGAATTGTCCGACAGGCAGTTTCGAAGCATTCAGTACTTC.

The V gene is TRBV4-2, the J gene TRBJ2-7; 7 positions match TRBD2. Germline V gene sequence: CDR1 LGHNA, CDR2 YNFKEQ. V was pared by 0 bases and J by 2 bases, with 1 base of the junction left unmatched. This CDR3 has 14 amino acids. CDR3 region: CASSQDAGAYEQYF. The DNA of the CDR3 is TGTGCCAGCAGCCAAGACGCGGGGGCCTACGAGCAGTACTTC.

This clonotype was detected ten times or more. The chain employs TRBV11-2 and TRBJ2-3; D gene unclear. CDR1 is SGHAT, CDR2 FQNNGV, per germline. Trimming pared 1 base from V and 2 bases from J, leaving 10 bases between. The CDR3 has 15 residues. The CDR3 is CASSLVQGFTDTQYF. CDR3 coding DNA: TGTGCCAGCAGCTTAGTCCAAGGCTTCACAGATACGCAGTATTTT.

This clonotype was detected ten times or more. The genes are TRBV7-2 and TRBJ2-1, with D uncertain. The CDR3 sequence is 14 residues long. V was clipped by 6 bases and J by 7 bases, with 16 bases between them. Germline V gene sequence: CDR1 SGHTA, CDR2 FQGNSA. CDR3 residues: CASRAEVGRNEQFF. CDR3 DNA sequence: TGTGCCAGCAGGGCAGAAGTCGGGCGTAATGAGCAGTTCTTC.

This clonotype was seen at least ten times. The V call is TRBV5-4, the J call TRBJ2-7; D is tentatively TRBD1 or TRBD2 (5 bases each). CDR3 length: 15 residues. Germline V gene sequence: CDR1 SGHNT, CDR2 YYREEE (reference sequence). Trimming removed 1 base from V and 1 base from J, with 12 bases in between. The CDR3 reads CASSLKGTLSYEQYF. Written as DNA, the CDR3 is TGTGCCAGCAGCTTGAAAGGGACCTTATCCTACGAGCAGTACTTC.

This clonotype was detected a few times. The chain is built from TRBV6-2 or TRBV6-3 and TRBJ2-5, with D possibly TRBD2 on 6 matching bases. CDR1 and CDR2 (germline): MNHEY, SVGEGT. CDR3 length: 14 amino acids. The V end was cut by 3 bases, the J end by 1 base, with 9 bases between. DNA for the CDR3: TGTGCCAGCAGTTATGGAGGGACCCAAGAGACCCAGTACTTC. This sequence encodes CASSYGGTQETQYF.

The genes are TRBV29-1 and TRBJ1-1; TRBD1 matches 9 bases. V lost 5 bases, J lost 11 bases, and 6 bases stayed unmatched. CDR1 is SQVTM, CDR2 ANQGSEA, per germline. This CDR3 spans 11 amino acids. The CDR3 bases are TGCAGCGTTTACAGGGGGCGCACGGCTTTCTTT. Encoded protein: CSVYRGRTAFF.

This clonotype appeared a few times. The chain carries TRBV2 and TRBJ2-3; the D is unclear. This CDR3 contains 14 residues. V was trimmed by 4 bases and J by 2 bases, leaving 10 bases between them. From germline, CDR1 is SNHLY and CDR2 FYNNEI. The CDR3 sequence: CASSATGATDTQYF. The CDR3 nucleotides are TGTGCCAGCAGTGCTACGGGCGCCACAGATACGCAGTATTTT.

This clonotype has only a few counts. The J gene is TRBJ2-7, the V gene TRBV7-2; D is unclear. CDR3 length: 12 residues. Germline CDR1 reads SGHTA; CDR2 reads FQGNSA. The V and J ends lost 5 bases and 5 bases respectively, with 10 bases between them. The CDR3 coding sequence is TGTGCCAGCAGCCCCCAAGCCGACGAGCAGTACTTC. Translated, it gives CASSPQADEQYF.

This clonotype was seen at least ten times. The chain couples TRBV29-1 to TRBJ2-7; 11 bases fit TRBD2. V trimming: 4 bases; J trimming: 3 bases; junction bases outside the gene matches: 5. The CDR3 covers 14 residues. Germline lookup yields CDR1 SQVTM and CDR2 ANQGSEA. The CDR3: CSVVSSGGIYEQYF. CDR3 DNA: TGCAGCGTTGTTTCTAGCGGGGGGATCTACGAGCAGTACTTC.

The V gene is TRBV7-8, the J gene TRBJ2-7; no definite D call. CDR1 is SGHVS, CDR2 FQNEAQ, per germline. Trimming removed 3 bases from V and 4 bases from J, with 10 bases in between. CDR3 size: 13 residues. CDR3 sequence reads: CASSFRPEYEQYF. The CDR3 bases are TGTGCCAGCAGCTTTAGGCCGGAGTACGAGCAGTACTTC. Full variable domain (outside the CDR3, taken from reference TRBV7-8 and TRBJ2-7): GAGVSQSPRYKVAKRGQDVALRCDPISGHVSLFWYQQALGQGPEFLTYFQNEAQLDKSGLPSDRFFAERPEGSVSTLKIQRTQQEDSAVYLCASSFRPEYEQYFGPGTRLTVT.

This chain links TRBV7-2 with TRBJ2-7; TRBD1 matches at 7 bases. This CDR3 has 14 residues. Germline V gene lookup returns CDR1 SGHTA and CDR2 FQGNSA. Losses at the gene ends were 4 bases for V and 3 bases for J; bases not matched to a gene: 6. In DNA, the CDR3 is TGTGCCAGCAGCTCCCATGGGACAGTCTACGAGCAGTACTTC. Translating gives CASSSHGTVYEQYF.

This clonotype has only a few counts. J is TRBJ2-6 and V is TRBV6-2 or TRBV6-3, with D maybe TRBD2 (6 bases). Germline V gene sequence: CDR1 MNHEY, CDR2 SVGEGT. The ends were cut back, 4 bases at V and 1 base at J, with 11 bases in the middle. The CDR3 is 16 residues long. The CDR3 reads CASSLGGESGANVLTF. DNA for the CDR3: TGTGCCAGCAGTTTAGGAGGGGAATCTGGGGCCAACGTCCTGACTTTC.

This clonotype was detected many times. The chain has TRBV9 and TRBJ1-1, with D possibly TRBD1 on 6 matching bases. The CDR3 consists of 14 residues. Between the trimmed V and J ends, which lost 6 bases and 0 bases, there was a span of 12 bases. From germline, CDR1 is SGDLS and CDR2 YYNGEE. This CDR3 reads CASTRGQLNTEAFF. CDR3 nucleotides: TGTGCCAGCACCCGGGGGCAGTTGAACACTGAAGCTTTCTTT.

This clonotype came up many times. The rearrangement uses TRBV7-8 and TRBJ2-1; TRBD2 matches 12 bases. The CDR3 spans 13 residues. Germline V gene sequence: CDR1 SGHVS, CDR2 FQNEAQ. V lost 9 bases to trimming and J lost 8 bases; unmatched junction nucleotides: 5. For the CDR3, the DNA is TGTGCCAGTCGGACTAGCGGGGTCTATGAGCAGTTCTTC. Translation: CASRTSGVYEQFF.